These 25 T cell receptor beta chains came from one sample sequenced in a study of control samples from healthy donors and cancer patients. Libraries were prepared by immunoSEQ multiplex PCR; TCRdb keeps only in-frame clonotypes and omits some of them. This sample has around 28,000 clones, with approximately 90% found just once. The material sequenced was PBMCs. These receptors came from a middle-aged man with lung cancer.

This sequence joins TRBV30 and TRBJ1-1; TRBD1 might be the D (5 bases). Looked up from germline, CDR1 is GTSNPN and CDR2 is SVGIG (reference sequence). This CDR3 spans 15 amino acids. Trimming removed 4 bases from V and 1 base from J, with 16 bases in between. CDR3 residues: CAWNILGTENTEAFF. CDR3 sequence (DNA): TGTGCCTGGAATATTCTCGGGACTGAGAACACTGAAGCTTTCTTT.

The J gene is TRBJ2-1, the V gene TRBV19, with a possible D match to TRBD2 (6 bases). The CDR3 is 18 amino acids. Germline assignment: CDR1 LNHDA and CDR2 SQIVND (reference sequence). The V end was cut by 3 bases, the J end by 1 base, with 19 bases between. CDR3 region: CASSMAGSAHLSYNEQFF. CDR3 nucleotide sequence: TGTGCCAGTAGTATGGCCGGGAGCGCCCATCTGTCCTACAATGAGCAGTTCTTC.

The gene calls are TRBV2 and TRBJ2-7, with D possibly TRBD2 on 5 matching bases. The germline V and J ends were trimmed by 7 bases and 0 bases, with 10 bases remaining between them. CDR1 SNHLY and CDR2 FYNNEI come from the germline V gene. CDR3 length: 13 amino acids. For the CDR3, the DNA is TGTGCCAGCACCCAAGCGGACTCCTACGAGCAGTACTTC. Translation: CASTQADSYEQYF.

CDR3 coding DNA: TGTGCCAGCAGCGTAGGGGTGGGACAGGGACAAGAGACCCAGTACTTC. Translated: CASSVGVGQGQETQYF. J is TRBJ2-5 and V is TRBV9; 9 nucleotides align to TRBD1. The CDR3 has 16 amino acids. V lost 0 bases to trimming and J lost 2 bases; unmatched junction nucleotides: 5. Germline V gene lookup returns CDR1 SGDLS and CDR2 YYNGEE.

J is TRBJ2-7 and V is TRBV7-2; D is ambiguous. Deletions cut 1 base from V and 4 bases from J, with 8 bases between. Germline CDR1 SGHTA, CDR2 FQGNSA. The CDR3 contains 13 residues. The CDR3 region is CASSLGKVYEQYF. The CDR3 DNA follows: TGTGCCAGCAGCTTAGGAAAGGTGTACGAGCAGTACTTC.

This clone has just one count. The rearrangement joins TRBV14 to TRBJ1-1; 12 bases match TRBD1. V shed 4 bases and J 0 bases; nucleotides not matched to a gene: 12. The CDR3 sequence is 19 residues long. Germline-derived CDR1 and CDR2 are SGHDN and FVKESK. Here the CDR3 DNA reads TGTGCCAGCAGCCCCCGGGACAGGGGGCTCTGGGCTATGAACACTGAAGCTTTCTTT. Protein: CASSPRDRGLWAMNTEAFF.

J is TRBJ1-4 and V is TRBV5-6; no reliable D call. The CDR3 extends over 13 amino acids. The V end lost 5 bases, the J end lost 7 bases, and 12 bases lay between the germline ends. The germline V gene has CDR1 SGHDT and CDR2 YYEEEE. The chain's CDR3 is CASRPSSGEKLFF. The CDR3 nucleotides read TGTGCCAGCAGACCGAGCAGTGGTGAAAAACTGTTTTTT.

The chain recombines TRBV5-1 with TRBJ1-1; D is possibly TRBD1 (5 bases). V gave up 0 bases and J gave up 4 bases, with 10 bases separating them. The CDR3 length is 14 residues. Germline-derived CDR1 and CDR2 are SGHRS and YFSETQ. The DNA for the CDR3 is TGCGCCAGCAGCTTGGAATCTGGGGGCACTGAAGCTTTCTTT. Protein: CASSLESGGTEAFF.

As DNA, the CDR3 is TGTGCCAGCAGCTTAGCCGGAAATAGCAATCAGCCCCAGCATTTT. Its translation: CASSLAGNSNQPQHF. This chain uses TRBV11-2 with TRBJ1-5; no clear D. Trimming took off 1 base at V and 0 bases at J, with 7 bases between the two ends. The CDR3 consists of 15 residues. Germline V gives CDR1 SGHAT, CDR2 FQNNGV.

The V call is TRBV7-9, the J call TRBJ1-5; a weak D match, TRBD1 (5 bases). Germline V lookup: CDR1 SEHNR, CDR2 FQNEAQ (reference sequence). V lost 1 base and J lost 6, with 10 bases in between. The CDR3 extends over 14 amino acids. This CDR3 is CASSLEGGVQPQHF. The CDR3, as DNA: TGTGCCAGCAGCTTAGAGGGAGGGGTTCAGCCCCAGCATTTT.

This chain links TRBV19 with TRBJ1-1; 8 bases map to TRBD1. V lost 7 bases to trimming and J lost 7 bases; unmatched junction nucleotides: 17. CDR3 length equals 16 residues. The germline CDR1 and CDR2 sequences are LNHDA and SQIVND (reference sequence). The CDR3 reads CASTFDRGGGRDEAFF. CDR3 coding DNA: TGTGCCAGTACCTTCGACAGGGGTGGCGGGCGGGATGAAGCTTTCTTT.

This chain links TRBV3-1 (or the pseudogene TRBV3-2) with TRBJ1-3, with no clear D. Germline V gives CDR1 LGHDT, CDR2 YNNKEL (reference sequence). The CDR3 extends over 16 amino acids. Trimming cost V 2 bases and J 3 bases, with 14 bases left between them. In nucleotides, the CDR3 is TGTGCCAGCAGCCAACCGGGTTCCTCCTATGGAAACACCATATATTTT. Translated, it gives CASSQPGSSYGNTIYF.

V usage is TRBV11-2 and J usage is TRBJ1-2, with D uncertain. The CDR3 runs 12 residues. CDR1 SGHAT and CDR2 FQNNGV come from the germline V gene. V shed 5 bases and J shed 8 bases, with 12 bases lying between them. CDR3 bases: TGTGCCAGCAGCCCGCGAGATGGAGGCTACACCTTC. Residues: CASSPRDGGYTF. The variable domain in full, with the rest retrieved from reference TRBV11-2 and TRBJ1-2, is EAGVAQSPRYKIIEKRQSVAFWCNPISGHATLYWYQQILGQGPKLLIQFQNNGVVDDSQLPKDRFSAERLKGVDSTLKIQPAKLEDSAVYLCASSPRDGGYTFGSGTRLTVV.

The chain has TRBV10-2 and TRBJ2-3; 7 bases fit TRBD2. Per germline, CDR1 WSHSY and CDR2 SAAADI. V was pared by 0 bases and J by 1 base, with 4 bases of the junction left unmatched. The CDR3 runs 16 residues. The CDR3 DNA follows: TGCGCCAGCAGTGAGTCTAGCACTAGCGGCACAGATACGCAGTATTTT. Translated: CASSESSTSGTDTQYF.

The chain uses TRBV6-2 or TRBV6-3 and TRBJ2-7; 7 bases map to TRBD1. The CDR3 length is 15 residues. Unmatched junction bases numbered 10, after V lost 5 bases and J lost 3 bases. CDR1 and CDR2 (germline): MNHEY, SVGEGT. CDR3 bases: TGTGCCAGCAGTCAAAGACAGGGTTCCTACTACGAGCAGTACTTC. This encodes CASSQRQGSYYEQYF.

Notes on this clone: The same CDR3 arises from other DNA sequences in this sample as well. CDR3 residues: CASSQGQGGQPQHF. In DNA, the CDR3 is TGCGCCAGCAGCCAAGGACAGGGTGGTCAGCCCCAGCATTTT. The J gene is TRBJ1-5, the V gene TRBV4-3; TRBD1 matches at 7 bases. CDR1 is LGHNA, CDR2 YSLEER, per germline. With V trimmed by 1 base and J by 6 bases, 3 bases remained unmatched. The CDR3 runs to 14 residues.

The chain links TRBV28 to TRBJ1-6, with D maybe TRBD1 (5 bases). With 8 bases removed from V and 0 bases from J, the gap between germline ends came to 11 bases. The CDR3 consists of 15 residues. Germline V gene sequence: CDR1 MDHEN, CDR2 SYDVKM. CDR3 nucleotides: TGTGCCAGCGTGGCAGGGAGCTCCTATAATTCACCCCTCCACTTT. Residues: CASVAGSSYNSPLHF.

The V gene is TRBV10-3, the J gene TRBJ1-2; D not resolved. Germline values: CDR1 ENHRY, CDR2 SYGVKD. The CDR3 extends over 14 amino acids. V lost 1 base, J lost 7 bases, and 13 bases lay in between. The CDR3 spells CAISEYPEVRGYTF. The DNA of the CDR3 is TGTGCCATCAGTGAGTATCCGGAGGTGCGTGGCTACACCTTC.

J is TRBJ2-3 and V is TRBV18, with D perhaps matching TRBD2 (6 bases). This CDR3 comprises 15 residues. Trimming took 5 bases from V and 6 from J, leaving 18 bases between them. Germline CDR1 KGHSH, CDR2 LQKENI. CDR3 region: CASSSSGDFSDTQYF. Written as DNA, the CDR3 is TGTGCCAGCTCATCTTCTGGGGACTTCTCGGATACGCAGTATTTT.

This rearrangement joins TRBV30 to TRBJ1-5; perhaps TRBD1 as D (6 bases). Per the germline V gene, CDR1 is GTSNPN and CDR2 is SVGIG (reference sequence). The CDR3 is made up of 16 amino acids. The V and J ends lost 2 bases and 2 bases respectively, with 16 bases between them. The CDR3 region has the DNA TGTGCCTGGAGTACCGGGGGGCGCCCGGGCAATCAGCCCCAGCATTTT. This codes for CAWSTGGRPGNQPQHF.

This clone has only one observation. The V and J genes are TRBV18 and TRBJ2-3; 10 nucleotides match TRBD1. Germline CDR1 and CDR2: KGHSH and LQKENI. The CDR3 totals 15 residues. J gave up 1 base and V 2 bases, and 0 bases lay outside the gene matches. CDR3 nucleotide sequence: TGTGCCAGCTCACCAGGGACAGGGGGCACAGATACGCAGTATTTT. This gives the protein CASSPGTGGTDTQYF.

The chain carries TRBV7-2 and TRBJ1-6; D is unresolved. V lost 3 bases and J 6 bases, leaving 12 bases between the germline ends. The CDR3 has 15 residues. Germline loops: CDR1 SGHTA, CDR2 FQGNSA. The chain's CDR3 is CASSFLGGFNSPLHF. For the CDR3, the DNA is TGTGCCAGCAGCTTCCTGGGCGGGTTTAATTCACCCCTCCACTTT.

The rearrangement uses TRBV28 and TRBJ1-1, with D unresolved. The V and J ends lost 8 bases and 0 bases respectively, with 19 bases between them. Germline V gives CDR1 MDHEN, CDR2 SYDVKM. The CDR3 extends over 16 amino acids. CDR3 sequence: CASSTIGPNMNTEAFF. The DNA of the CDR3 is TGTGCCAGCTCGACTATAGGCCCCAACATGAACACTGAAGCTTTCTTT. The full variable domain, rest sourced from reference TRBV28 and TRBJ1-1, is DVKVTQSSRYLVKRTGEKVFLECVQDMDHENMFWYRQDPGLGLRLIYFSYDVKMKEKGDIPEGYSVSREKKERFSLILESASTNQTSMYLCASSTIGPNMNTEAFFGQGTRLTVV.

V and J are TRBV28 and TRBJ1-4; 8 positions match TRBD1. The germline V gene encodes CDR1 MDHEN and CDR2 SYDVKM. With V trimmed by 1 base and J by 8 bases, 3 bases remained unmatched. This CDR3 comprises 14 residues. In nucleotides, the CDR3 is TGTGCCAGCAGTTTATTATCAGGGGGCGAAAAACTGTTTTTT. Translation gives CASSLLSGGEKLFF.

The V and J genes are TRBV23-1 and TRBJ1-5; 8 positions match TRBD1. TRBV23-1 is designated an ORF whose function remains uncertain. V shed 3 bases and J 4 bases; nucleotides not matched to a gene: 11. The CDR3 sequence is 17 residues long. The chain's CDR3 is CASSQTDGQGGNQPQHF. Written as DNA, the CDR3 is TGCGCCAGCAGTCAGACCGATGGACAGGGAGGTAATCAGCCCCAGCATTTT.